This passage covers 9 T cell receptor beta chains from one sample sequenced in a study of blood T cell repertoires in COVID-19. The data were produced by immunoSEQ multiplex PCR, yet TCRdb's version contains in-frame clones alone and is incomplete. The top ten clones hold roughly 13% of a sample with fewer than 350,000 clones, about 86% of them seen once. The sample taken for sequencing was peripheral blood. Source of these receptors: a woman in her 70s with COVID-19, enrolled during active disease.

The chain has TRBV6-1 and TRBJ1-6; tentatively, D is TRBD1 (5 bases). Germline-derived CDR1 and CDR2 are MNHNS and SASEGT. V lost 3 bases and J 6 bases, leaving 9 bases between the germline ends. This CDR3 region has 14 residues. CDR3 sequence reads: CASSEGLLNSPLHF. The DNA for the CDR3 is TGTGCCAGCAGTGAGGGACTTCTTAATTCACCCCTCCACTTT.

The V and J genes are TRBV7-2 and TRBJ2-3; D is possibly TRBD2 (6 bases). The CDR3 covers 17 residues. V dropped 0 bases and J dropped 3 bases, with 16 bases sitting between them. Germline CDR1 SGHTA, CDR2 FQGNSA. The chain's CDR3 is CASSLAAGRGGTDTQYF. The CDR3 nucleotides read TGTGCCAGCAGCTTAGCCGCGGGGAGAGGAGGTACAGATACGCAGTATTTT. The full variable domain, in which reference TRBV7-2 and TRBJ2-3 provide the parts outside the CDR3, is GAGVSQSPSNKVTEKGKDVELRCDPISGHTALYWYRQSLGQGLEFLIYFQGNSAPDKSGLPSDRFSAERTGGSVSTLTIQRTQQEDSAVYLCASSLAAGRGGTDTQYFGPGTRLTVL.

The V call is TRBV2, the J call TRBJ2-3; 10 nucleotides match TRBD1. V lost 7 bases to trimming and J lost 4 bases; unmatched junction nucleotides: 5. The CDR3 is 14 residues long. The V gene's germline CDR1 is SNHLY and CDR2 FYNNEI. As DNA, the CDR3 is TGTGCCAGCAACCCCGGGACAGGGGCAGATACGCAGTATTTT. Its protein product is CASNPGTGADTQYF. Supplemented by reference TRBV2 and TRBJ2-3, the full variable domain reads EPEVTQTPSHQVTQMGQEVILRCVPISNHLYFYWYRQILGQKVEFLVSFYNNEISEKSEIFDDQFSVERPDGSNFTLKIRSTKLEDSAMYFCASNPGTGADTQYFGPGTRLTVL.

Points on this clone: Its ends do not fully match the called genes, so a read error is possible. This chain connects TRBV15 to TRBJ1-4; D may be TRBD1 (5 bases). The CDR3 length is 12 residues. Germline loops: CDR1 LNHNV, CDR2 YYDKDF (reference sequence). The CDR3 loop reads CATRPGEGNLYF. The CDR3, as DNA: TGTGCCACCAGGCCGGGGGAGGGCAATCTTTATTTT.

The sample holds one count of this clone. The chain recombines TRBV4-1 with TRBJ2-2, with D perhaps matching TRBD1 (5 bases). With 4 bases removed from V and 4 bases from J, the gap between germline ends came to 13 bases. There are 15 residues in the CDR3. The germline V gene has CDR1 MGHRA and CDR2 YSYEKL. CDR3 DNA sequence: TGCGCCAGCAGCCCGCCCTTTAGGGGCACCGGGGAGCTGTTTTTT. Its translation is CASSPPFRGTGELFF.

DNA of the CDR3: TGTGCCAGCAGTGAACAGGTTTTATATGAAAAACTGTTTTTT. Its translation is CASSEQVLYEKLFF. V usage is TRBV6-4 and J usage is TRBJ1-4; the D gene is possibly TRBD1 (5 bases). This CDR3 region has 14 residues. Germline V gene lookup returns CDR1 MRHNA and CDR2 SNTAGT. Trimming took 3 bases from V and 6 from J, leaving 11 bases between them.

This clone was seen a handful of times. The chain carries TRBV5-1 and TRBJ1-1, with D unresolved. Germline V gene sequence: CDR1 SGHRS, CDR2 YFSETQ. Trimming stripped 0 bases from V and 1 base from J, with 10 bases between. CDR3 size: 15 residues. CDR3 in amino acids: CASSLAGGGNTEAFF. The CDR3, as DNA: TGCGCCAGCAGCTTGGCCGGTGGAGGGAACACTGAAGCTTTCTTT. The full variable domain, completed using reference TRBV5-1 and TRBJ1-1, is KAGVTQTPRYLIKTRGQQVTLSCSPISGHRSVSWYQQTPGQGLQFLFEYFSETQRNKGNFPGRFSGRQFSNSRSEMNVSTLELGDSALYLCASSLAGGGNTEAFFGQGTRLTVV.

The chain carries TRBV7-8 and TRBJ1-5, with D uncertain. The CDR3 extends over 13 amino acids. V shed 5 bases and J shed 0 bases, with 5 bases lying between them. CDR1 is SGHVS, CDR2 FQNEAQ, per germline. CDR3 DNA: TGTGCCAGCAGCCCCAATAGCAATCAGCCCCAGCATTTT. Translation: CASSPNSNQPQHF.

This clone was found a few times. The chain carries TRBV7-9 and TRBJ1-6, with 7 bases lining up with TRBD1. V shed 8 bases, J shed 6 bases, and the junction held 4 bases outside the gene matches. CDR1 and CDR2 (germline): SEHNR, FQNEAQ (reference sequence). CDR3 length: 13 amino acids. The CDR3 region is CASRQGLNSPLHF. The CDR3 bases are TGTGCCAGCCGACAGGGTCTTAATTCACCCCTCCACTTT.